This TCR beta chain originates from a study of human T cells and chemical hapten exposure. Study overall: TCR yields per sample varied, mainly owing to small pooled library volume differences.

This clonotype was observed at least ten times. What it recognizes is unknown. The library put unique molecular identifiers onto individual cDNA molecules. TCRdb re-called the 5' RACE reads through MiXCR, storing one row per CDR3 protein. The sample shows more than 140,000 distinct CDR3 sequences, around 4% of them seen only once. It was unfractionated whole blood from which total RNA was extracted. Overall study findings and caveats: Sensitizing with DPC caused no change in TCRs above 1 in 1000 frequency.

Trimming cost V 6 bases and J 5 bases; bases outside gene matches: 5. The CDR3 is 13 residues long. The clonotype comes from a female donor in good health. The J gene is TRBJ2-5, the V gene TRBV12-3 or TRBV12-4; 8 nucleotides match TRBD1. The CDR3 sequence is CASSRRGRETQYF. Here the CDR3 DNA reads TGTGCCAGCAGCCGCAGGGGGCGGGAGACCCAGTACTTC.